The 20 T cell receptor beta chains reported below all come from one sample, sequenced in a study of spatial heterogeneity in lung cancer. One entry per CDR3 protein results from TCRdb running MiXCR on the 5' RACE reads. The table records about 1,100 distinct CDR3 sequences, about 47% of them present only once. Time point described: sample taken at primary tumor resection. Whole RNA, isolated from tumor, nontumor lung or frozen PBMC, was sequenced without prior sorting. The starting material was PBMCs, obtained at surgery. The receptors here all came from a male donor with early-stage non-small cell lung cancer.

Within the sample, this clonotype is medium-sized. In a library made to pick up alpha chains, this beta chain is a stray read with a size that means little. J is TRBJ2-3 and V is TRBV10-3; 10 nucleotides line up with TRBD1. This CDR3 contains 16 residues. The germline CDR1 and CDR2 sequences are ENHRY and SYGVKD. Losses at the gene ends were 5 bases for V and 1 base for J; bases not matched to a gene: 6. CDR3 loop: CAISRRQGAGTDTQYF. The CDR3 DNA sequence: TGTGCCATCAGTCGAAGACAGGGGGCTGGCACAGATACGCAGTATTTT.

As regards this clonotype: This beta chain is a stray read from a library made for alpha chains; its abundance is not meaningful. The genes are TRBV7-9 and TRBJ1-4; tentative D call: TRBD1 (6 bases). CDR1 SEHNR and CDR2 FQNEAQ come from the germline V gene (reference sequence). The V gene lost 5 bases and the J gene lost 6 bases, with 16 bases spanning the gap. The CDR3 extends over 15 amino acids. CDR3 protein: CASSVSQGRDEKLFF. In DNA form, the CDR3 reads TGTGCCAGCAGCGTATCACAGGGAAGGGATGAAAAACTGTTTTTT. Combining the CDR3 with reference TRBV7-9 and TRBJ1-4 gives the whole variable domain DTGVSQNPRHKITKRGQNVTFRCDPISEHNRLYWYRQTLGQGPEFLTYFQNEAQLEKSRLLSDRFSAERPKGSFSTLEIQRTEQGDSAMYLCASSVSQGRDEKLFFGSGTQLSVL.

In its sample, this clonotype was seen a few times. This beta chain is an off-target read within a library intended for alpha chains, so its frequency means little. This rearrangement joins TRBV30 to TRBJ2-7, with D possibly being TRBD1 (6 bases). The CDR3 loop spans 11 amino acids. Trimming removed 5 bases from V and 6 bases from J, with 11 bases in between. Germline V gene lookup returns CDR1 GTSNPN and CDR2 SVGIG (reference sequence). CDR3 nucleotides: TGTGCCTGGGAAGGGGGAATCGAGCAGTACTTC. Amino acids: CAWEGGIEQYF.

For this clonotype: This beta chain represents an off-target read in a library built for alpha chains; its size is of limited meaning. This sequence joins TRBV28 and TRBJ2-7, with D possibly being TRBD2 (6 bases). The V gene lost 3 bases and the J gene lost 3 bases, with 12 bases spanning the gap. CDR1 MDHEN and CDR2 SYDVKM come from the germline V gene. The CDR3 loop spans 14 amino acids. CDR3 protein: CASSLGGSLYEQYF. DNA of the CDR3: TGTGCCAGCAGTTTGGGGGGAAGCCTCTACGAGCAGTACTTC.

A note on this clonotype: The size of this beta chain means little, since it is a stray read in a library made for alpha chains. The gene calls are TRBV28 and TRBJ2-7; TRBD1 aligns across 8 bases. CDR3 length: 17 amino acids. Germline V gene lookup returns CDR1 MDHEN and CDR2 SYDVKM. The V segment lost 4 bases and the J segment 9 bases; nucleotides outside the gene matches: 20. The CDR3 nucleotides are TGTGCCAGCAGTTCTGAAGACGGGACAGGCGCGTTGGGTAGGCAGTACTTC. Amino acid sequence: CASSSEDGTGALGRQYF.

As to this clonotype: The library was designed around alpha chains, so this beta chain is a stray read whose abundance carries little weight. V usage is TRBV20-1 and J usage is TRBJ2-1; D is uncertain. V was clipped by 0 bases and J by 4 bases, with 7 bases between them. The CDR3 sequence is 13 residues long. CDR1 is DFQATT and CDR2 is SNEGSKA in the germline V gene (reference sequence). The DNA of the CDR3 is TGCAGTGCTAGAGAGGATCGGTACAATGAGCAGTTCTTC. Protein product: CSAREDRYNEQFF.

Of note for this clonotype: This beta chain was picked up by a library intended for alpha chains and is off target, so its count carries little meaning. V is TRBV14 and J is TRBJ2-5; 7 positions match TRBD2. The germline V gene encodes CDR1 SGHDN and CDR2 FVKESK. The CDR3 length is 17 residues. J was trimmed by 6 bases and V by 1 base; bases with no gene match: 14. CDR3 region: CASSQGYRDYQRQTQYF. As DNA, the CDR3 is TGTGCCAGCAGCCAAGGGTACCGGGACTATCAACGGCAGACCCAGTACTTC.

As to this clonotype: Being off target in a library aimed at alpha chains, this beta chain has a size of little meaning. The V gene is TRBV6-4, the J gene TRBJ2-1; D is perhaps TRBD1 (6 bases). Trimming took 6 bases from V and 4 from J, leaving 13 bases between them. Germline V lookup: CDR1 MRHNA, CDR2 SNTAGT. CDR3 length: 14 amino acids. The CDR3 spells CASRQGWGYNEQFF. CDR3 DNA sequence: TGTGCCAGCAGACAGGGATGGGGGTACAATGAGCAGTTCTTC.

This clonotype was counted a few times. The library was built for alpha chains, so this beta chain is an off-target read and its size means little. This rearrangement joins TRBV29-1 to TRBJ2-3; unclear D gene. V dropped 3 bases and J dropped 0 bases, with 4 bases sitting between them. From germline, CDR1 is SQVTM and CDR2 ANQGSEA. This CDR3 comprises 12 residues. Here the CDR3 reads CSVESSTDTQYF. The CDR3 DNA is TGCAGCGTTGAGAGCAGCACAGATACGCAGTATTTT.

This clonotype was seen only a few times. A library prepared for alpha chains yielded this beta chain as an off-target read; its size is of little meaning. The chain carries TRBV12-3 or TRBV12-4 and TRBJ2-7, with D hard to call. The germline V and J ends were trimmed by 3 bases and 2 bases, with 8 bases remaining between them. CDR3 length: 13 residues. DNA for the CDR3: TGTGCCAGCAGTTTCGTCACAGCCTACGAGCAGTACTTC. Residues: CASSFVTAYEQYF.

As for this clonotype: In a library made to pick up alpha chains, this beta chain is a stray read with a size that means little. The chain employs TRBV18 and TRBJ2-7; D gene unclear. Germline lookup yields CDR1 KGHSH and CDR2 LQKENI. The ends were cut back, 3 bases at V and 4 bases at J, with 10 bases in the middle. The CDR3 is 13 residues long. CDR3 sequence (DNA): TGTGCCAGCTCACCTGAAGGACGATACGAGCAGTACTTC. Protein: CASSPEGRYEQYF.

Remarks on this clonotype: In a library made to pick up alpha chains, this beta chain is a stray read with a size that means little. The chain joins TRBV12-3 or TRBV12-4 to TRBJ1-1, with D perhaps matching TRBD1 (6 bases). Deletions cut 2 bases from V and 2 bases from J, with 15 bases between. This CDR3 has 16 amino acids. CDR3 region: CASSLTSSGENTEAFF. Written as DNA, the CDR3 is TGTGCCAGCAGTTTAACCTCTTCAGGGGAAAACACTGAAGCTTTCTTT.

In regard to this clonotype: The library was built for alpha chains, so this beta chain is an off-target read and its size means little. The chain couples TRBV7-2 to TRBJ2-5; the D is unclear. Germline CDR1 SGHTA, CDR2 FQGNSA. The CDR3 runs to 11 residues. Trimming shortened V by 6 bases and J by 6 bases, and 8 bases separated the two germline ends. Here the CDR3 DNA reads TGTGCCAGCAGTAAGAGGCAGACCCAGTACTTC. It is translated as CASSKRQTQYF.

For this clonotype: This beta chain is a stray sequence in a library constructed for alpha chains; its clone size is not meaningful. The chain employs TRBV25-1 and TRBJ2-1; D perhaps matches TRBD1 (5 bases). This CDR3 is 14 amino acids long. Germline V gene sequence: CDR1 MGHDK, CDR2 SYGVNS. V shed 1 base and J shed 9 bases, with 13 bases lying between them. The CDR3 DNA follows: TGTGCCAGCAGTGAATCCCGGACACTTCTTGAGCAGTTCTTC. This encodes CASSESRTLLEQFF.

A remark on this clonotype: A library prepared for alpha chains yielded this beta chain as an off-target read; its size is of little meaning. The V call is TRBV9, the J call TRBJ2-5; possibly TRBD1 or TRBD2 for D (5 bases each). The CDR3 totals 15 residues. Germline values: CDR1 SGDLS, CDR2 YYNGEE. Trimming took 2 bases from V and 1 from J, leaving 12 bases between them. In DNA, the CDR3 is TGTGCCAGCAGCGTCGACGGGACGGCCCAAGAGACCCAGTACTTC. The encoded protein is CASSVDGTAQETQYF.

Details on this clonotype: Because this beta chain is a stray read in a library intended to capture alpha chains, its abundance should not be given much weight. The V call is TRBV27, the J call TRBJ2-7; 8 positions match TRBD1. The CDR3 consists of 13 residues. CDR1 is MNHEY, CDR2 SMNVEV, per germline (reference sequence). V dropped 2 bases and J dropped 4; count of bases not matched to a gene: 1. CDR3 amino acids: CASSLNRGYEQYF. CDR3 DNA sequence: TGTGCCAGCAGTTTAAACAGGGGGTACGAGCAGTACTTC.

This clonotype was observed a handful of times. Found in a library prepared for alpha chains, this beta chain is an off-target read, and its abundance has little meaning. The chain has TRBV6-5 and TRBJ2-7, with TRBD1 identical over 10 bases. Germline CDR1 MNHEY, CDR2 SVGAGI. The CDR3 loop spans 15 amino acids. V shed 4 bases and J 2 bases; nucleotides not matched to a gene: 5. The CDR3 loop is CASSFTGTGAYEQYF. DNA for the CDR3: TGTGCCAGCAGTTTCACCGGGACAGGGGCCTACGAGCAGTACTTC.

By its share, this clonotype is large (0.1 to 1%). Because the library targeted alpha chains, this beta chain is an off-target read whose size means little. The rearrangement links TRBV7-9 to TRBJ2-2; 7 bases match TRBD2. J gave up 1 base and V 5 bases, and 16 bases lay outside the gene matches. This CDR3 has 19 residues. Per the germline V gene, CDR1 is SEHNR and CDR2 is FQNEAQ (reference sequence). CDR3 in amino acids: CASSPPSGGLAVNTGELFF. CDR3 in DNA: TGTGCCAGCAGCCCCCCCTCGGGAGGTTTGGCGGTGAACACCGGGGAGCTGTTTTTT.

This clonotype was recorded a few times. This beta chain is an unintended read in a library built for alpha chains; its size means little. This chain joins TRBV27 and TRBJ2-7; D could derive from TRBD1 or TRBD2 (5 bases each). V lost 8 bases and J lost 9, with 17 bases in between. The germline V gene encodes CDR1 MNHEY and CDR2 SMNVEV (reference sequence). CDR3 length equals 12 residues. The CDR3 loop is CASGTPLFGQYF. The DNA for the CDR3 is TGTGCCAGCGGGACGCCTCTGTTCGGGCAGTACTTC.

Concerning this clonotype itself: A library made for alpha chains picked up this beta chain off target, so its size means little. The chain recombines TRBV12-3 or TRBV12-4 with TRBJ1-6; D call uncertain. This CDR3 is 15 amino acids long. V was trimmed by 8 bases and J by 0 bases, leaving 11 bases between them. The CDR3 is CASGSLSSYNSPLHF. The CDR3 DNA follows: TGTGCCAGCGGATCTCTAAGCTCCTATAATTCACCCCTCCACTTT.